These 32 T cell receptor beta chains share one sample of origin, sequenced in a study of blood T cell repertoires in COVID-19. TCRdb's table, derived via immunoSEQ multiplex PCR, lists solely in-frame clones and lacks some. The table lists roughly 170,000 clones, 82% of them singletons. The material sequenced was PBMCs or T cells enriched from blood (not recorded which). These receptors originate from a man in his 60s who had recovered from COVID-19.

This clone was seen once. The chain has TRBV28 and TRBJ2-2; a possible D gene is TRBD1 (6 bases). This CDR3 is built from 15 residues. The ends were cut back, 8 bases at V and 4 bases at J, with 17 bases in the middle. The germline V gene has CDR1 MDHEN and CDR2 SYDVKM. CDR3 protein: CASETRTDITGELFF. The DNA for the CDR3 is TGTGCCAGCGAGACTCGGACAGACATCACCGGGGAGCTGTTTTTT.

As to this clone: Other DNA sequences in this sample translate to the same CDR3. The chain is built from TRBV25-1 and TRBJ2-7, with a tentative D call TRBD1 (6 bases). Trimming left V 6 bases short and J 1 base short, with 13 bases between. Germline V gene data show CDR1 as MGHDK and CDR2 as SYGVNS. The CDR3 is 14 amino acids. The CDR3 DNA sequence: TGTGCCAGCAGCGACTCTACAGGGTCCTACGAGCAGTACTTC. As protein: CASSDSTGSYEQYF.

The rearrangement uses TRBV7-8 and TRBJ1-1; 9 nucleotides match TRBD1. Germline V gene data show CDR1 as SGHVS and CDR2 as FQNEAQ. The CDR3 consists of 15 residues. V shed 3 bases and J 6 bases; nucleotides not matched to a gene: 8. CDR3 in DNA: TGTGCCAGCAGCTTCGAACCTGGGACAGGGCCTGAAGCTTTCTTT. Protein product: CASSFEPGTGPEAFF.

This chain links TRBV7-8 with TRBJ1-6; no firm D call. Germline values: CDR1 SGHVS, CDR2 FQNEAQ. The V end was cut by 5 bases, the J end by 0 bases, with 14 bases between. The CDR3 totals 17 residues. The CDR3 loop is CASSPLPPSSYNSPLHF. The CDR3 coding sequence is TGTGCCAGCAGCCCGTTACCTCCGAGCTCCTATAATTCACCCCTCCACTTT. The full variable domain, with the rest looked up from reference TRBV7-8 and TRBJ1-6, is GAGVSQSPRYKVAKRGQDVALRCDPISGHVSLFWYQQALGQGPEFLTYFQNEAQLDKSGLPSDRFFAERPEGSVSTLKIQRTQQEDSAVYLCASSPLPPSSYNSPLHFGNGTRLTVT.

The rearrangement joins TRBV7-9 to TRBJ1-1; D may be TRBD1 (6 bases). The germline V gene has CDR1 SEHNR and CDR2 FQNEAQ (reference sequence). The V and J ends lost 5 bases and 1 base respectively, with 11 bases between them. CDR3 length: 14 residues. Written as DNA, the CDR3 is TGTGCCAGCAGCCTGGGGGACACGAACACTGAAGCTTTCTTT. It translates to CASSLGDTNTEAFF.

The chain has TRBV28 and TRBJ2-3; D is undetermined. Germline CDR1 MDHEN, CDR2 SYDVKM. The CDR3 covers 17 residues. The V end lost 2 bases, the J end lost 0 bases, and 15 bases lay between the germline ends. The DNA of the CDR3 is TGTGCCAGCAGTTTACTGGCGAGGTGGATGAGCACAGATACGCAGTATTTT. It codes for CASSLLARWMSTDTQYF.

The sample holds a few counts of this clone. The chain's CDR3 is CASSDSSRAGELFF. The CDR3 DNA reads as TGTGCCAGCAGTGACTCCTCTAGAGCCGGGGAGCTGTTTTTT. The rearrangement uses TRBV6-4 and TRBJ2-2; no definite D call. V dropped 0 bases and J dropped 6 bases, with 8 bases sitting between them. The CDR3 is 14 residues long. Per germline, CDR1 MRHNA and CDR2 SNTAGT.

The chain has TRBV7-3 and TRBJ2-7; 9 positions agree with TRBD2. V lost 4 bases to trimming and J lost 6 bases; unmatched junction nucleotides: 4. This CDR3 contains 13 residues. From germline, CDR1 is SGHTA and CDR2 FQGTGA. The CDR3 DNA reads TGTGCCAGCAGCTCCCGGACTAGCGCCGAGCAGTACTTC. This gives the protein CASSSRTSAEQYF.

The rearrangement links TRBV14 to TRBJ1-2; 8 nucleotides agree with TRBD1. The length of the CDR3 is 14 residues. Trimming cost V 1 base and J 4 bases; bases outside gene matches: 2. Germline V gene lookup returns CDR1 SGHDN and CDR2 FVKESK. The CDR3 loop reads CASSQAGTGYGYTF. CDR3 sequence (DNA): TGTGCCAGCAGCCAAGCCGGGACAGGCTATGGCTACACCTTC.

The count of this clone is one. This chain joins TRBV19 and TRBJ1-3; TRBD1 matches at 8 bases. This CDR3 region has 16 residues. V trimming: 0 bases; J trimming: 1 base; junction bases outside the gene matches: 2. CDR1 is LNHDA and CDR2 is SQIVND in the germline V gene (reference sequence). Here the CDR3 reads CASSIDDRGSGNTIYF. CDR3 nucleotide sequence: TGTGCCAGTAGTATAGATGACAGGGGATCTGGAAACACCATATATTTT.

This clone was seen many times. The chain combines TRBV7-2 with TRBJ2-6; D unclear. Looked up from germline, CDR1 is SGHTA and CDR2 is FQGNSA. The CDR3 loop spans 13 amino acids. With 6 bases removed from V and 1 base from J, the gap between germline ends came to 4 bases. The CDR3 sequence: CASRRSGANVLTF. As DNA, the CDR3 is TGTGCCAGCAGGCGATCTGGGGCCAACGTCCTGACTTTC. Full variable domain (remainder filled in from reference TRBV7-2 and TRBJ2-6): GAGVSQSPSNKVTEKGKDVELRCDPISGHTALYWYRQSLGQGLEFLIYFQGNSAPDKSGLPSDRFSAERTGGSVSTLTIQRTQQEDSAVYLCASRRSGANVLTFGAGSRLTVL.

The chain has TRBV7-9 and TRBJ1-1, with 9 positions matching TRBD1. The germline CDR1 and CDR2 sequences are SEHNR and FQNEAQ (reference sequence). The junction had 7 bases not matched to a gene; V was cut back by 3 bases and J by 5 bases. The CDR3 sequence is 15 residues long. The CDR3 DNA reads TGTGCCAGCAGCTTGGGACAGGGAAAAAGAACTGAAGCTTTCTTT. Protein sequence: CASSLGQGKRTEAFF.

The chain uses TRBV5-1 and TRBJ2-2, with 7 bases identical to TRBD1. The CDR3 contains 15 residues. The V segment lost 6 bases and the J segment 0 bases; nucleotides outside the gene matches: 5. Germline V gene sequence: CDR1 SGHRS, CDR2 YFSETQ. This CDR3 is CASIATGTNTGELFF. CDR3 nucleotides: TGCGCCAGCATAGCGACAGGGACGAACACCGGGGAGCTGTTTTTT.

The chain recombines TRBV7-3 with TRBJ1-2; D is unresolved. Germline V gene data show CDR1 as SGHTA and CDR2 as FQGTGA. Deletions cut 3 bases from V and 3 bases from J, with 8 bases between. The CDR3 is 13 residues long. CDR3 sequence (DNA): TGTGCCAGCAGCTTGGACGGGGACTATGGCTACACCTTC. It encodes CASSLDGDYGYTF.

The chain carries TRBV9 and TRBJ2-1; D call uncertain. V shed 3 bases and J shed 5 bases, with 9 bases lying between them. CDR3 length: 13 amino acids. Looked up from germline, CDR1 is SGDLS and CDR2 is YYNGEE. CDR3 sequence reads: CASSALYDNEQFF. CDR3 bases: TGTGCCAGCAGCGCCCTCTATGACAATGAGCAGTTCTTC.

This chain connects TRBV5-6 to TRBJ2-7, with a weak D call TRBD2 (5 bases). CDR1 is SGHDT, CDR2 YYEEEE, per germline. The CDR3 loop spans 15 amino acids. Trimming pared 1 base from V and 2 bases from J, leaving 13 bases between. The CDR3 reads CASSLKRGIAYEQYF. CDR3 in DNA: TGTGCCAGCAGCTTGAAACGGGGAATAGCCTACGAGCAGTACTTC.

This chain uses TRBV4-1 with TRBJ1-3; possibly TRBD1 for D (5 bases). The CDR3 contains 16 residues. Germline loops: CDR1 MGHRA, CDR2 YSYEKL. V was trimmed by 3 bases and J by 0 bases, leaving 12 bases between them. CDR3 in DNA: TGCGCCAGCAGCCAGACAGTACTCCTCTCTGGAAACACCATATATTTT. It translates to CASSQTVLLSGNTIYF.

CDR3 nucleotide sequence: TGTGCCAGCAGTGAAGCCAGACGGGATAGCAATCAGCCCCAGCATTTT. Amino acids: CASSEARRDSNQPQHF. The chain joins TRBV2 to TRBJ1-5, with D unresolved. The CDR3 is 16 residues long. V lost 0 bases to trimming and J lost 0 bases, with 9 bases between them. Germline V gene sequence: CDR1 SNHLY, CDR2 FYNNEI.

The chain uses TRBV10-3 and TRBJ2-3; 10 bases are shared with TRBD2. CDR1 and CDR2 (germline): ENHRY, SYGVKD. The CDR3 runs to 14 residues. Trimming took 6 bases from V and 3 from J; bases not matched to a gene: 3. The DNA of the CDR3 is TGTGCCATCAGAGAGGGACTAGCGACAGATACGCAGTATTTT. Its protein product is CAIREGLATDTQYF.

The chain is built from TRBV20-1 and TRBJ2-7; D remains ambiguous. Deletions cut 6 bases from V and 2 bases from J, with 8 bases between. Germline assignment: CDR1 DFQATT and CDR2 SNEGSKA (reference sequence). This CDR3 comprises 11 residues. CDR3 nucleotides: TGCAGTGCCGCAGACACCTACGAGCAGTACTTC. This codes for CSAADTYEQYF.

The chain joins TRBV28 to TRBJ1-5, with 9 bases that match TRBD1. The J segment lost 0 bases and the V segment lost 5 bases, leaving 14 bases of the junction unmatched. Germline V gene lookup returns CDR1 MDHEN and CDR2 SYDVKM. This CDR3 is 19 amino acids long. In DNA, the CDR3 is TGTGCCAGCAGTCCCCCATCGGGGACAGGGTTGAATAGCAATCAGCCCCAGCATTTT. Amino acid sequence: CASSPPSGTGLNSNQPQHF.

V usage is TRBV12-3 or TRBV12-4 and J usage is TRBJ2-5, with D tentatively TRBD1 (6 bases). The ends were cut back, 2 bases at V and 5 bases at J, with 9 bases in the middle. The CDR3 has 13 amino acids. CDR3 DNA sequence: TGTGCCAGCAGTTTACATGGGGGCGAGACCCAGTACTTC. It codes for CASSLHGGETQYF.

The genes are TRBV28 and TRBJ1-3; D is uncertain. Per the germline V gene, CDR1 is MDHEN and CDR2 is SYDVKM. The CDR3 has 17 residues. V was clipped by 2 bases and J by 2 bases, with 16 bases between them. The CDR3, as DNA: TGTGCCAGCAGTTTAACGGGGAGAATGGTAACTGGAAACACCATATATTTT. Translation gives CASSLTGRMVTGNTIYF.

The gene calls are TRBV9 and TRBJ2-5; 9 bases map to TRBD2. The CDR3 is 18 amino acids. Looked up from germline, CDR1 is SGDLS and CDR2 is YYNGEE. V lost 0 bases and J lost 1; bases outside the gene matches: 10. The CDR3 DNA follows: TGTGCCAGCAGCGTAGGGGTGGGGACTAGCATGGGCCAAGAGACCCAGTACTTC. It specifies CASSVGVGTSMGQETQYF.

V and J are TRBV28 and TRBJ1-1; maybe TRBD1 (5 bases). The germline V and J ends were trimmed by 5 bases and 4 bases, with 5 bases remaining between them. The CDR3 covers 11 residues. Germline CDR1 and CDR2: MDHEN and SYDVKM. CDR3 sequence (DNA): TGTGCCAGCAGTCAGGGCACTGAAGCTTTCTTT. Translating it yields CASSQGTEAFF.

The CDR3 reads CASSQPGQTNNEQFF. As DNA, the CDR3 is TGTGCCAGCAGTCAACCGGGACAGACTAACAATGAGCAGTTCTTC. The rearrangement links TRBV28 to TRBJ2-1, with 7 bases aligning to TRBD1. The CDR3 spans 15 residues. The germline CDR1 and CDR2 sequences are MDHEN and SYDVKM. V shed 5 bases, J shed 5 bases, and the junction held 9 bases outside the gene matches.

This clone has just a few counts. The chain combines TRBV5-1 with TRBJ1-3; D gene unclear. Trimming shortened V by 4 bases and J by 0 bases, and 14 bases separated the two germline ends. This CDR3 region has 16 residues. From germline, CDR1 is SGHRS and CDR2 YFSETQ. CDR3: CASSPLTTSSGNTIYF. The CDR3, as DNA: TGCGCCAGCAGCCCACTGACAACTAGCTCTGGAAACACCATATATTTT.

This chain uses TRBV11-2 with TRBJ2-5; maybe TRBD2 (6 bases). CDR1 SGHAT and CDR2 FQNNGV come from the germline V gene. This CDR3 region has 16 residues. Trimming left V 3 bases short and J 1 base short, with 15 bases between. DNA for the CDR3: TGTGCCAGCAGCTTCACCGGGGGTCTAGTCCAAGAGACCCAGTACTTC. It is translated as CASSFTGGLVQETQYF.

Only a few counts were recorded for this clone. The chain recombines TRBV7-6 with TRBJ1-1; 7 nucleotides match TRBD1. The V and J ends lost 5 bases and 4 bases, in that order; junction bases with no gene match: 10. Germline V gene data show CDR1 as SGHVS and CDR2 as FNYEAQ. CDR3 length equals 15 residues. Here the CDR3 DNA reads TGTGCCAGCAGCCCCCGGGACAGCGCCACCACTGAAGCTTTCTTT. Protein product: CASSPRDSATTEAFF.

The genes are TRBV18 and TRBJ2-6, with TRBD1 matching over 9 bases. Unmatched junction bases numbered 0, after V lost 3 bases and J lost 3 bases. Germline V lookup: CDR1 KGHSH, CDR2 LQKENI. This CDR3 region has 15 residues. The chain's CDR3 is CASSPGQGGANVLTF. CDR3 nucleotides: TGTGCCAGCTCACCGGGACAGGGTGGGGCCAACGTCCTGACTTTC.

The rearrangement joins TRBV3-1 (or the pseudogene TRBV3-2) to TRBJ2-4, with TRBD2 matching 12 bases. J was trimmed by 3 bases and V by 6 bases; bases with no gene match: 12. The CDR3 consists of 18 residues. Germline CDR1 is LGHDT and CDR2 is YNNKEL (reference sequence). As DNA, the CDR3 is TGTGCCAGCAGTCTCGGACTAGCGGGACGAGTGGGCAAAAACATTCAGTACTTC. It codes for CASSLGLAGRVGKNIQYF.

The chain is built from TRBV6-1 and TRBJ1-5; 9 bases match TRBD1. Germline V CDR1 and CDR2: MNHNS, SASEGT. Trimming cost V 3 bases and J 4 bases; bases outside gene matches: 4. The CDR3 has 15 amino acids. The CDR3 loop reads CASSDGQGLNQPQHF. The CDR3 bases are TGTGCCAGCAGTGACGGACAGGGGCTAAATCAGCCCCAGCATTTT.